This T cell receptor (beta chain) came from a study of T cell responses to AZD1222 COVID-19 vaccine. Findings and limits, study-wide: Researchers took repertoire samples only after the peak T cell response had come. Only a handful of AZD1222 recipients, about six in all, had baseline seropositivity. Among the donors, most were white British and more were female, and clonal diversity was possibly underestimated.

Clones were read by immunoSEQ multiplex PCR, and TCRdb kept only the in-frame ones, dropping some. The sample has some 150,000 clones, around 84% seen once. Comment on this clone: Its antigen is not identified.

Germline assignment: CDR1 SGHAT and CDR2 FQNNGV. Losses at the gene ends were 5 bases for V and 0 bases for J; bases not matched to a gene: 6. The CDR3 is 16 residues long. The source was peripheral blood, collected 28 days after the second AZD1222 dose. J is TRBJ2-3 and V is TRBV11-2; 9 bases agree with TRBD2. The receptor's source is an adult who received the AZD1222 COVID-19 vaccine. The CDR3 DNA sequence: TGTGCCAGCAGCCTGCTGACTAGCGGAAGCACAGATACGCAGTATTTT. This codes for CASSLLTSGSTDTQYF.